A selection of T cell receptor beta chains follows, all from one sample in a study of T cell changes during pregnancy in multiple sclerosis. Assay: immunoSEQ multiplex PCR; the TCRdb copy retains only in-frame clones and omits some. The sample includes roughly 73,000 clones, around 94% of them seen just once. Sequences were derived from peripheral blood, sampled in the second trimester of pregnancy. The receptor set was obtained from a female donor in good health, enrolled as a control in a pregnancy study. Both conserved end residues are part of each CDR3. The D gene is left open where the match is weak. Size is stated for part of the rows, as once, few or many counts, or as a class when the clone is expanded.

d_call j_call clone_size v_call cdr3_length cdr3_aa cdr3_nt
TRBD2 TRBJ2-2 - TRBV7-9 16 CASSPTGGVNTGELFF TGTGCCAGCAGCCCCACGGGGGGGGTGAACACCGGGGAGCTGTTTTTT
- TRBJ2-1 - TRBV27 13 CASSLEDTTEQFF TGTGCCAGCAGTTTAGAGGATACTACTGAGCAGTTCTTC
- TRBJ2-1 once TRBV29-1 12 CSVEGPEARQFF TGCAGCGTTGAGGGGCCGGAAGCGCGGCAGTTCTTC
- TRBJ2-7 - TRBV5-6 13 CASSLQEAYGQYF TGTGCCAGCAGCTTGCAGGAAGCCTACGGGCAGTACTTC
TRBD1 TRBJ1-4 - TRBV7-9 15 CASSPPTGVYEKLFF TGTGCCAGCAGCCCTCCGACAGGGGTTTATGAAAAACTGTTTTTT
TRBD2 TRBJ2-7 - TRBV2 15 CASSSLAGVVGQQYF TGTGCCAGCAGTAGCCTAGCGGGGGTCGTCGGTCAGCAGTACTTC
TRBD2 TRBJ2-5 - TRBV5-1 18 CASSSSPARRGGQETQYF TGCGCCAGCAGCTCATCACCCGCTCGGCGGGGGGGGCAAGAGACCCAGTACTTC
- TRBJ2-5 - TRBV7-3 13 CASSFGYGETQYF TGTGCCAGCAGCTTCGGATACGGGGAGACCCAGTACTTC
- TRBJ2-1 - TRBV5-4 13 CASSYGLQNEQFF TGTGCCAGCAGCTACGGACTGCAGAATGAGCAGTTCTTC
- TRBJ2-5 - TRBV7-6 16 CASSLAGAGAQETQYF TGTGCCAGCAGCTTAGCTGGGGCGGGGGCACAAGAGACCCAGTACTTC
TRBD1 TRBJ1-1 - TRBV2 12 CASRSDRVVAFF TGTGCCAGCAGATCGGACAGGGTGGTCGCTTTCTTT
- TRBJ2-7 - TRBV7-9 11 CASSPNRGQYF TGTGCCAGCTCTCCGAACCGCGGGCAGTACTTC
TRBD1 TRBJ2-1 - TRBV9 14 CASSADRGNNEQFF TGTGCCAGCAGCGCGGACAGGGGCAACAATGAGCAGTTCTTC
- TRBJ2-1 - TRBV27 15 CASSPGNPTYNEQFF TGTGCCAGCAGTCCGGGGAACCCTACTTACAATGAGCAGTTCTTC